Following are 11 T cell receptor beta chains from one sample sequenced in a study of CD8+CD57+ T cells in acquired aplastic anemia. Those patients picked for sequencing had displayed CD8+CD57+ cell expansion on flow cytometry. Genomic DNA provided the template from which TCR beta VDJ and CDR3 profiles were obtained. One entry per CDR3 protein, called by TCRdb with MiXCR from the reads. The table records about 170,000 distinct CDR3 sequences, about 45% of them present only once. Source material: sorted CD4+, CD8+, or CD8+CD57+ T cells (not recorded which) from PBMCs. These receptors were taken from a human donor with aplastic anemia.

In its sample, this clonotype was seen many times. The genes are TRBV11-2 and TRBJ1-5, with TRBD1 as a possible D gene (5 bases). Germline V gene sequence: CDR1 SGHAT, CDR2 FQNNGV. Trimming pared 1 base from V and 6 bases from J, leaving 22 bases between. The CDR3 length is 18 residues. The CDR3 is CASSLVGTGDVRSQPQHF. The CDR3 coding sequence is TGTGCCAGCAGCTTAGTCGGAACAGGAGACGTACGTTCTCAGCCCCAGCATTTT.

The chain links TRBV19 to TRBJ2-3; D not resolved. V lost 1 base, J lost 14 bases, and 13 bases lay in between. The CDR3 contains 12 residues. Germline CDR1 and CDR2: LNHDA and SQIVND (reference sequence). The CDR3 nucleotides are TGTGCCAGTAGTATAGCAGTAGCCCCGCGGTATTTT. Translated, it gives CASSIAVAPRYF.

Notes on this clonotype: This CDR3 fails to terminate in the conserved phenylalanine or tryptophan, so it likely reflects a read error. The chain is built from TRBV10-1 and TRBJ1-3; 7 bases fit TRBD1. V shed 10 bases and J 7 bases; nucleotides not matched to a gene: 16. Germline CDR1 is WNHNN and CDR2 is SYGVQD (reference sequence). CDR3 length: 15 residues. The CDR3 reads CANRVNDRAWNTIYL. CDR3 sequence (DNA): TGCGCCAACCGCGTCAACGACAGGGCCTGGAACACCATATATCTT.

V and J are TRBV4-1 and TRBJ1-3; D uncertain. V was cut by 5 bases and J by 1 base, with 12 bases left in between. This CDR3 has 15 residues. The V gene's germline CDR1 is MGHRA and CDR2 YSYEKL. The CDR3 DNA reads as TGCGCCAGCAGCTCCAGCGTTGTTTCTGGAAACACCATATATTTT. Amino acid sequence: CASSSSVVSGNTIYF.

This clonotype occurred many times. This chain joins TRBV11-2 and TRBJ1-2; TRBD1 matches at 7 bases. Unmatched junction bases numbered 14, after V lost 5 bases and J lost 2 bases. CDR1 and CDR2 (germline): SGHAT, FQNNGV. This CDR3 region has 17 residues. Written as DNA, the CDR3 is TGTGCCAGCAGCAGCTACACCGGGACAGTTAAAAACTATGGCTACACCTTC. Translated: CASSSYTGTVKNYGYTF. The whole variable domain, filled in from reference TRBV11-2 and TRBJ1-2, reads EAGVAQSPRYKIIEKRQSVAFWCNPISGHATLYWYQQILGQGPKLLIQFQNNGVVDDSQLPKDRFSAERLKGVDSTLKIQPAKLEDSAVYLCASSSYTGTVKNYGYTFGSGTRLTVV.

A note on this clonotype: Because the CDR3 is missing its conserved closing phenylalanine or tryptophan, this is likely a read error. This chain links TRBV6-1 with TRBJ1-2; D unclear. Germline CDR1 is MNHNS and CDR2 is SASEGT. The CDR3 contains 13 residues. Trimming left V 8 bases short and J 4 bases short, with 14 bases between. The CDR3 nucleotides are TGTGCCAGCCCGGGCCAAAACGTCTATGGCTACACCCTC. It yields the protein CASPGQNVYGYTL.

The rearrangement links TRBV11-2 to TRBJ2-5; D possibly matches TRBD1 or TRBD2 (5 bases each). Trimming left V 4 bases short and J 0 bases short, with 18 bases between. The germline V gene encodes CDR1 SGHAT and CDR2 FQNNGV. This CDR3 has 17 amino acids. Here the CDR3 reads CASSYPRATVYQETQYF. CDR3 bases: TGTGCCAGCAGCTACCCGCGGGCGACAGTGTACCAAGAGACCCAGTACTTC.

The V call is TRBV24-1, the J call TRBJ2-7, with 10 bases lining up with TRBD1. Losses at the gene ends were 7 bases for V and 5 bases for J; bases not matched to a gene: 7. Germline V CDR1 and CDR2: KGHDR, SFDVKD. There are 14 residues in the CDR3. The CDR3 nucleotides are TGTGCCACCAGCCTTTCGGGGACAGGGGACGAGCAGTACTTC. Residues: CATSLSGTGDEQYF.

This clonotype was recorded only once. This rearrangement joins TRBV7-9 to TRBJ2-2; D gene unclear. The CDR3 is 13 residues long. V was clipped by 1 base and J by 8 bases, with 8 bases between them. Germline CDR1 SEHNR, CDR2 FQNEAQ (reference sequence). The CDR3 here is CASSLDAFGELFF. The CDR3 DNA follows: TGTGCCAGCAGCTTAGATGCGTTTGGGGAGCTGTTTTTT.

The CDR3 DNA sequence: TGCAGTGTTCCTCCCGGTGGCGGCGGGGTCTTTAATGAGCAGTTCTTC. Translation gives CSVPPGGGGVFNEQFF. The rearrangement joins TRBV20-1 to TRBJ2-1, with a weak D call TRBD2 (6 bases). CDR3 size: 16 residues. The V gene's germline CDR1 is DFQATT and CDR2 SNEGSKA (reference sequence). The V gene lost 7 bases and the J gene lost 7 bases, with 26 bases spanning the gap.

CDR3 region: CASSLANPSTDTQYF. In nucleotides, the CDR3 is TGCGCCAGCAGCCTCGCTAACCCTAGCACAGATACGCAGTATTTT. V is TRBV5-1 and J is TRBJ2-3; D is uncertain. CDR1 and CDR2 (germline): SGHRS, YFSETQ. V shed 4 bases and J shed 0 bases, with 12 bases lying between them. The CDR3 covers 15 residues. The full variable domain, its missing parts supplied by reference TRBV5-1 and TRBJ2-3, is KAGVTQTPRYLIKTRGQQVTLSCSPISGHRSVSWYQQTPGQGLQFLFEYFSETQRNKGNFPGRFSGRQFSNSRSEMNVSTLELGDSALYLCASSLANPSTDTQYFGPGTRLTVL.